This T cell receptor (beta chain) emerged from a study of beta chain features in type 1 diabetes. The CDR3 contains 15 residues. Germline V gene lookup returns CDR1 SGHDN and CDR2 FVKESK. Germline trimming cut 4 bases from V and 8 bases from J; bases unmatched to any gene: 7. TCRB transcripts that were expressed got sequenced, as all of the isolated RNA had been reverse transcribed. Data came from immunoSEQ multiplex PCR; TCRdb stores just in-frame clones and leaves some out. Among hundreds of thousands of clones listed, around 28% were seen once. This receptor was identified in a man younger than 35 in good health. The sequenced sample consisted of naive CD4+ T cells from blood. The genes are TRBV14 and TRBJ2-1; 11 bases are a match to TRBD2. CDR3 sequence reads: CASSRVLAGGDEQFF. The CDR3 DNA reads TGTGCCAGCAGCCGCGTTTTAGCGGGAGGGGATGAGCAGTTCTTC.